The 10 T cell receptor beta chains given below trace back to one sample, sequenced in a study of early T cells in non-severe SARS-CoV-2 infection. TCRdb re-analysed the 5' RACE reads in MiXCR, keeping a single row per CDR3 protein. This sample carries around 50,000 distinct CDR3 sequences, 5.6% of them seen once, and the ten largest clones take roughly 4.5%. Input material: whole blood. Receptors were obtained from an adult who was a healthcare worker with PCR-confirmed SARS-CoV-2 infection or an uninfected control (not recorded which).

This clonotype was recorded at least ten times. The V and J genes are TRBV20-1 and TRBJ2-7; D assignment may be TRBD1 or TRBD2 (5 bases each). Germline lookup yields CDR1 DFQATT and CDR2 SNEGSKA (reference sequence). The length of the CDR3 is 12 residues. V gave up 6 bases and J gave up 2 bases, with 11 bases separating them. The CDR3 DNA reads TGCAGTGCCGGGGACCAGACCTACGAGCAGTACTTC. Amino acids: CSAGDQTYEQYF.

J is TRBJ1-1 and V is TRBV5-1; TRBD1 matches at 9 bases. Per the germline V gene, CDR1 is SGHRS and CDR2 is YFSETQ. The CDR3 length is 16 residues. Trimming at V came to 4 bases and at J to 0 bases, leaving 7 bases not matched to a gene. CDR3: CASSRTGAYMNTEAFF. The CDR3, as DNA: TGCGCCAGCAGCCGGACAGGGGCCTACATGAACACTGAAGCTTTCTTT.

Many counts were recorded for this clonotype. CDR3 in amino acids: CASTPGRVNTGELFF. The CDR3 DNA follows: TGTGCCAGTACACCGGGACGGGTAAACACCGGGGAGCTGTTTTTT. The chain is built from TRBV19 and TRBJ2-2; perhaps D is TRBD1 or TRBD2 (5 bases each). The CDR3 is made up of 15 amino acids. V was shortened by 7 bases and J by 2 bases, with 14 bases between the two germline ends. Germline CDR1 and CDR2: LNHDA and SQIVND (reference sequence). The whole variable domain, filled in from reference TRBV19 and TRBJ2-2, reads DGGITQSPKYLFRKEGQNVTLSCEQNLNHDAMYWYRQDPGQGLRLIYYSQIVNDFQKGDIAEGYSVSREKKESFPLTVTSAQKNPTAFYLCASTPGRVNTGELFFGEGSRLTVL.

This clonotype was counted ten times or more. The chain recombines TRBV14 with TRBJ1-2, with D possibly matching TRBD1 (6 bases). Germline loops: CDR1 SGHDN, CDR2 FVKESK. CDR3 length equals 15 residues. With 4 bases removed from V and 5 bases from J, the gap between germline ends came to 17 bases. The CDR3 DNA follows: TGTGCCAGCAGCCCTGCCGTGGACAGCCTATATGGCTACACCTTC. It specifies CASSPAVDSLYGYTF.

This clonotype was seen at least ten times. This chain uses TRBV29-1 with TRBJ1-1; 9 bases line up with TRBD1. CDR1 is SQVTM and CDR2 is ANQGSEA in the germline V gene. The CDR3 is made up of 13 amino acids. CDR3 nucleotides: TGCGGTGGGACAGGGACTCTGGCCACTGAAGCTTTCTTT. Its translation is CGGTGTLATEAFF.

This clonotype was detected ten times or more. This chain joins TRBV7-6 and TRBJ2-3, with D tentatively TRBD1 (7 bases). Germline loops: CDR1 SGHVS, CDR2 FNYEAQ. Trimming removed 5 bases at V and 2 bases at J, with 14 bases between. CDR3 length equals 15 residues. Here the CDR3 reads CASSGGRGATDTQYF. Here the CDR3 DNA reads TGTGCCAGCAGCGGAGGCAGGGGGGCCACAGATACGCAGTATTTT.

The table lists this clonotype with many counts. The chain joins TRBV18 to TRBJ2-7, with 9 bases fitting TRBD1. The trim removed 3 bases at V and 0 bases at J, leaving 3 bases unmatched. CDR3 length: 15 residues. CDR1 is KGHSH, CDR2 LQKENI, per germline. CDR3 bases: TGTGCCAGCTCACCCGGGACAGGGCTCTCCTACGAGCAGTACTTC. This gives the protein CASSPGTGLSYEQYF. The variable domain in full, completed from reference TRBV18 and TRBJ2-7, reads NAGVMQNPRHLVRRRGQEARLRCSPMKGHSHVYWYRQLPEEGLKFMVYLQKENIIDESGMPKERFSAEFPKEGPSILRIQQVVRGDSAAYFCASSPGTGLSYEQYFGPGTRLTVT.

Many counts were recorded for this clonotype. The V and J genes are TRBV7-8 and TRBJ2-1; 8 bases fit TRBD1. Trimming cost V 4 bases and J 7 bases; bases outside gene matches: 9. This CDR3 has 15 residues. Germline V gene lookup returns CDR1 SGHVS and CDR2 FQNEAQ. The CDR3 reads CASSYGQGVLNEQFF. The CDR3 nucleotides read TGTGCCAGCAGCTACGGACAGGGAGTATTAAATGAGCAGTTCTTC. Based on the CDR3 plus reference TRBV7-8 and TRBJ2-1, the full variable domain is GAGVSQSPRYKVAKRGQDVALRCDPISGHVSLFWYQQALGQGPEFLTYFQNEAQLDKSGLPSDRFFAERPEGSVSTLKIQRTQQEDSAVYLCASSYGQGVLNEQFFGPGTRLTVL.

At least ten counts were recorded for this clonotype. The rearrangement links TRBV20-1 to TRBJ2-5; D may be TRBD1 or TRBD2 (5 bases each). Trimming took off 0 bases at V and 3 bases at J, with 14 bases between the two ends. Germline loops: CDR1 DFQATT, CDR2 SNEGSKA (reference sequence). The CDR3 consists of 15 residues. The CDR3 nucleotides are TGCAGTGCTAGAGAGGGGACCTCTTGGGAAGAGACCCAGTACTTC. Its translation is CSAREGTSWEETQYF.

The chain links TRBV7-2 to TRBJ2-1; 7 bases match TRBD2. V gave up 9 bases and J gave up 4 bases; unmatched junction bases: 6. The CDR3 is made up of 13 amino acids. From germline, CDR1 is SGHTA and CDR2 FQGNSA. CDR3 loop: CASASGTYNEQFF. The CDR3 DNA sequence: TGTGCCAGTGCTAGCGGAACTTACAATGAGCAGTTCTTC.